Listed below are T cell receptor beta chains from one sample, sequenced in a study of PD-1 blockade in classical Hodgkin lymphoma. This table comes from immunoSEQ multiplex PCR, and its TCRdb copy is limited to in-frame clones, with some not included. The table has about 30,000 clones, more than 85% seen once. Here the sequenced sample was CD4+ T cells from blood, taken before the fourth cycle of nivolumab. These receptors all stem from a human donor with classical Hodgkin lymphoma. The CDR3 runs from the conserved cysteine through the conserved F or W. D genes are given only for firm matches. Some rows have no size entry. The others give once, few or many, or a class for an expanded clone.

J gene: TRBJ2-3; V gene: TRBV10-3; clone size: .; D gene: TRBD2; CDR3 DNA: TGTGCCATCAGTGGCGGGGGGAGGGCAGGCACAGATACGCAGTATTTT; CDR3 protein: CAISGGGRAGTDTQYF
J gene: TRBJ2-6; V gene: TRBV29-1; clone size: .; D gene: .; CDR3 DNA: TGCAGCGTTCCGGGACCTCTTAGCTCTGGGGCCAACGTCCTGACTTTC; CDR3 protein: CSVPGPLSSGANVLTF
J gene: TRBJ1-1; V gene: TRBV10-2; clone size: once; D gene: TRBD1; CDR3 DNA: TGCGCCAGCAGCTGGGACAGGGGGTTTAGAACTGAAGCTTTCTTT; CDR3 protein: CASSWDRGFRTEAFF
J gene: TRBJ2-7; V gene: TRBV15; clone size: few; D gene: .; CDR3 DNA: TGTGCCACCAGCTCGGTGGGCCATTCAAGCTACGAGCAGTACTTC; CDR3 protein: CATSSVGHSSYEQYF
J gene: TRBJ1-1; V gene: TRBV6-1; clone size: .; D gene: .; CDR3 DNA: TGTGCCAGCAGTTTCAGGGATGAAGCTTTCTTT; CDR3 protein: CASSFRDEAFF
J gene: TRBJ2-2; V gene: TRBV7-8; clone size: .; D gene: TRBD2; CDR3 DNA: TGTGCCAGCAGCATAGCGGGGGCCGGAAACACCGGGGAGCTGTTTTTT; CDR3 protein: CASSIAGAGNTGELFF
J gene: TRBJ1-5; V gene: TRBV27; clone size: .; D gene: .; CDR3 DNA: TGTGCCAGCGCGTCATTTGACAATCAGCCCCAGCATTTT; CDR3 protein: CASASFDNQPQHF
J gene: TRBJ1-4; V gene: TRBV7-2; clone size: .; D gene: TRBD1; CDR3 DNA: TGTGCCAGCAGCTTCTTCCAGGGGGCATTAACTAATGAAAAACTGTTTTTT; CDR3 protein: CASSFFQGALTNEKLFF
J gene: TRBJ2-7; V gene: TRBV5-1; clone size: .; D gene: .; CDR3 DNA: TGCGCCAGCAGCTTAGGGGAGGGGGGTAGGTACGAGCAGTACTTC; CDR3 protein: CASSLGEGGRYEQYF
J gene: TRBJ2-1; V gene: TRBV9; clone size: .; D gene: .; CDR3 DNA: TGTGCCAGCAGCGTAGGGTGGGGCTCCTACAATGAGCAGTTCTTC; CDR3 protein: CASSVGWGSYNEQFF
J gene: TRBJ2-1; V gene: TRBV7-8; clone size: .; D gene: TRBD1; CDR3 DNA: TGTGCCAGCAGCTTAGCGGAGGACAGGGGCTATGAGCAGTTCTTC; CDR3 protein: CASSLAEDRGYEQFF
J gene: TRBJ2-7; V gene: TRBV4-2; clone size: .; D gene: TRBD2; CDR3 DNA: TGTGCCAGCAGCCAGCAAATAGCGGGAGGGCCGGGCGAGCAGTACTTC; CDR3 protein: CASSQQIAGGPGEQYF
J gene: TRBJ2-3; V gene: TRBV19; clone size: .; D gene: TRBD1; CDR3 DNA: TGTGCCAGTAGCAGGGACAGGAATTTTGCAGATACGCAGTATTTT; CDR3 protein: CASSRDRNFADTQYF
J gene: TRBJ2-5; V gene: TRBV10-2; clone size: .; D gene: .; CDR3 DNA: TGCGCCAGCAGTGACCCCCATAGAGAGACCCAGTACTTC; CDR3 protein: CASSDPHRETQYF
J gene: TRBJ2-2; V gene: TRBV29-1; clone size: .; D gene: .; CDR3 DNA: TGCAGCGTGATGAGGGTTTCGGGCGGGGAGCTGTTTTTT; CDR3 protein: CSVMRVSGGELFF
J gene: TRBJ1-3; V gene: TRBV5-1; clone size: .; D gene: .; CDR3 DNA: TGCGCCAGCACGGGGGCCCCGAACACTGGAAACACCATATATTTT; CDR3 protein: CASTGAPNTGNTIYF
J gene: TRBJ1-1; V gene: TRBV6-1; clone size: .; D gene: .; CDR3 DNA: TGTGCCAGCAGGAGGGTTTTTTGGTACGCTTTCTTT; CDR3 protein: CASRRVFWYAFF
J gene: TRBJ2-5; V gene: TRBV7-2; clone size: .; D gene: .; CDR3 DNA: TGTGCCAGCAGCTTACGGGTTCAAGAGACCCAGTACTTC; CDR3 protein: CASSLRVQETQYF
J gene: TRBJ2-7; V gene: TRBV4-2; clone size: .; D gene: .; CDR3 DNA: TGTGCCAGCAGCCAAGAGCTCGACGCCTACGAGCAGTACTTC; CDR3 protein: CASSQELDAYEQYF
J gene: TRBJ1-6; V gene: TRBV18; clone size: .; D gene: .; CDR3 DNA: TGTGCCAGCTCACCACCGGCAGGGGATAATTCACCCCTCCACTTT; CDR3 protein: CASSPPAGDNSPLHF
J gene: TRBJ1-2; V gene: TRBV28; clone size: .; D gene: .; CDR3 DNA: TGTGCCAGCAGAAGCACACATGCCGGGAAAGAGGGGGGCTACACCTTC; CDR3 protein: CASRSTHAGKEGGYTF
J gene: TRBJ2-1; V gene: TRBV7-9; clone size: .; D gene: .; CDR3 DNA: TGTGCCAGCAGCTCGTTTCTGGGGGCCCAGTTTGATGAGCAGTTCTTC; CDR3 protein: CASSSFLGAQFDEQFF
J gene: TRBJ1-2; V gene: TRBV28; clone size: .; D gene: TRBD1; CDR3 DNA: TGTGCCAGCACGACAACCCCCGGACAGGGAGCCTATGGCTACACCTTC; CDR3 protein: CASTTTPGQGAYGYTF
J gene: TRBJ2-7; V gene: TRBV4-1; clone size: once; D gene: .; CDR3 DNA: TGCGCCAGCAGCCAAGAGTTGGGGCCCTACGAGCAGTACTTC; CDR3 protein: CASSQELGPYEQYF
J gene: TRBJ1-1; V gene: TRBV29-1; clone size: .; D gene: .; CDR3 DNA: TGCAGCGTTGAAGGGGTCAGGTACCGCATGAACACTGAAGCTTTCTTT; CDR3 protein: CSVEGVRYRMNTEAFF
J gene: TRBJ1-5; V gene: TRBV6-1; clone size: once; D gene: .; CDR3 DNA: TGTGCCAGCGGACCAAGTCAGCCCCAGCATTTT; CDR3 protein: CASGPSQPQHF
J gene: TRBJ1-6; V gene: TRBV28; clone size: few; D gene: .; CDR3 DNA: TGTGCCAGCAGTTTTGTAGATTCACCCCTCCACTTT; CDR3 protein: CASSFVDSPLHF
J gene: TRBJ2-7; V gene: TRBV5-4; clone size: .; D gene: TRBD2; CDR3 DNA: TGTGCCAGCAGCTTGGAACCAGCGGGGGCCAAAAAAGAGCAGTACTTC; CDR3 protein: CASSLEPAGAKKEQYF
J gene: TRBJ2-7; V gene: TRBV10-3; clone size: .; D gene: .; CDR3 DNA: TGTGCCATCAGTGCTGGACAATGGTCGACGGTCGAGTACTTC; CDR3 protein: CAISAGQWSTVEYF
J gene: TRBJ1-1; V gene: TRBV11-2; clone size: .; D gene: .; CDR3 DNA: TGTGCCAGCAGCCAGCCGTTACAGAACACTGAAGCTTTCTTT; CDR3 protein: CASSQPLQNTEAFF
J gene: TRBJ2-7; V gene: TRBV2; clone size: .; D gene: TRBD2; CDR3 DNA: TGTGCCAGCTGGGGGGGGAGCTCCTACGAGCAGTACTTC; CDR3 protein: CASWGGSSYEQYF
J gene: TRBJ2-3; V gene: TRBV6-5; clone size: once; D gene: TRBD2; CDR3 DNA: TGTGCCAGCAGTTACGGGGGGGGACCCACAGATACGCAGTATTTT; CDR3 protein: CASSYGGGPTDTQYF
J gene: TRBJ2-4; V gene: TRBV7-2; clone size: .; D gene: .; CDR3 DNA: TGTGCCAGCAGCTTAAGGGCCGGCCAGAACATTCAGTACTTC; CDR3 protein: CASSLRAGQNIQYF
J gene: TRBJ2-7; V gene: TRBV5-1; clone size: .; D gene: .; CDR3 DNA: TGCGCCAGCAAAGCAGAGTACGAGCAGTACTTC; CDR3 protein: CASKAEYEQYF
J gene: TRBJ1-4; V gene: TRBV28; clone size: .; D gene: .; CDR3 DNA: TGTGCCAGCAGTTCCGGGGATTTGGGTGAAAAACTGTTTTTT; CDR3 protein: CASSSGDLGEKLFF
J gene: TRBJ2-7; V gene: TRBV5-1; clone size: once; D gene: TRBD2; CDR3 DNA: TGCGCCAGCAGCTTGGCCGGGCTAGCGGATCACTACGAGCAGTACTTC; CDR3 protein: CASSLAGLADHYEQYF
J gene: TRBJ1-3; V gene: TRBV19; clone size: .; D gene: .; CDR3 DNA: TGTGCCAGTATGGTTACCTCTGGAAACACCATATATTTT; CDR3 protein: CASMVTSGNTIYF